This is a list of T cell receptor beta chains from one sample in a study of shared clonotypes between healthy human individuals. Sequenced by immunoSEQ multiplex PCR; TCRdb stores in-frame clones only, minus some. The data hold over 950,000 clones, with approximately 80% observed a single time. Sequenced input: memory CD4+ T cells from PBMCs. These receptors were collected from a man aged 18 to 30 in good health. Some clones in this sample may be carry-over from other donors' samples. Each CDR3 is given with its conserved first and last residue. A D gene is named only where the DNA matches it firmly. The size field is filled for only some rows; it gives once, few, many or a size class.

cdr3_nt,cdr3_aa,v_call,j_call,clone_size,d_call
TGTGCCAGCAGTCTGCGGACAGGCCCCGAACAGTTCTTC,CASSLRTGPEQFF,TRBV27,TRBJ2-1,-,TRBD1
TGCAGTGCTAGAGATCGGGCAGAGCAGTTCTTC,CSARDRAEQFF,TRBV20-1,TRBJ2-1,-,-
TGTGCCAGCAGCTTAGAGTTGGACACTGAAGCTTTCTTT,CASSLELDTEAFF,TRBV7-8,TRBJ1-1,-,-
TGCGCCAGCAGCTTGGCAGGACAGGACAATTACGAGCAGTACTTC,CASSLAGQDNYEQYF,TRBV5-1,TRBJ2-7,-,TRBD1
TGTGCCAGCAGCACCCAATACACAGATACGCAGTATTTT,CASSTQYTDTQYF,TRBV7-2,TRBJ2-3,-,-
TGTGCCAGCAGTACCGAGACAGGCGCCAACTACGAGCAGTACTTC,CASSTETGANYEQYF,TRBV28,TRBJ2-7,-,-
TGTGCCAGCACCCCGGGAGGGGTCGAGCAGTACTTC,CASTPGGVEQYF,TRBV28,TRBJ2-7,-,TRBD2
TGTGCCAGCAGCAGACCGGGACAGGGCACTGAAGCTTTCTTT,CASSRPGQGTEAFF,TRBV28,TRBJ1-1,-,TRBD1
TGTGCCAGCAGCTTAGGACTAGCGGGACCCCCTAGGGACAATGAGCAGTTCTTC,CASSLGLAGPPRDNEQFF,TRBV5-4,TRBJ2-1,-,TRBD2
TGCGCCAGCAGCTCAGGGAACGGGATAGAGACCCAGTACTTC,CASSSGNGIETQYF,TRBV5-1,TRBJ2-5,once,-
TGTGCCAGCAGCCCCAGGGAGGTAAGGCAGCCCCAGCATTTT,CASSPREVRQPQHF,TRBV27,TRBJ1-5,few,-
TGTGCCAGCAGCTATCTGCACGAGCAGTACTTC,CASSYLHEQYF,TRBV5-5,TRBJ2-7,-,-
TGTGCCAGCAGCTTAGGACCGTACCAAGAGACCCAGTACTTC,CASSLGPYQETQYF,TRBV11-3,TRBJ2-5,-,-
TGCAGCGTTCCTTTAAGAGAGTTAGGGCTGGAGACCCAGTACTTC,CSVPLRELGLETQYF,TRBV29-1,TRBJ2-5,-,-
TGTGCCAGCAGTGAAGGGGGGCTGAACACCGGGGAGCTGTTTTTT,CASSEGGLNTGELFF,TRBV6-1,TRBJ2-2,few,-
TGTGCCAGCAGCTTAGATTCCGGAACCCAGTACTTC,CASSLDSGTQYF,TRBV7-2,TRBJ2-5,-,-
TGCGCCAGCAGCTGGACGGGGACAGACAATGAGCAGTTCTTC,CASSWTGTDNEQFF,TRBV5-1,TRBJ2-1,-,TRBD1
TGCAGCATCGACGGGCTTGCACAAGAGACCCAGTACTTC,CSIDGLAQETQYF,TRBV29-1,TRBJ2-5,-,-
TGTGGCACAGGGGATAGAGGAGAGACCCAGTACTTC,CGTGDRGETQYF,TRBV5-4,TRBJ2-5,-,TRBD1
TGTGCCTGCCAAAGAGGGACTTATGCAACTAATGAAAAACTGTTTTTT,CACQRGTYATNEKLFF,TRBV30,TRBJ1-4,-,-
TGCGCCAGCAGCATAGACAGTAGCTCCTACAATGAGCAGTTCTTC,CASSIDSSSYNEQFF,TRBV5-1,TRBJ2-1,-,-
TGTGCCAGCATCTTAGCGGGAGCCGCCGATACGCAGTATTTT,CASILAGAADTQYF,TRBV6-1,TRBJ2-3,-,TRBD2
TGCGCCAGCAGCTTGGCCGTCGGTCGCCAAGAGACCCAGTACTTC,CASSLAVGRQETQYF,TRBV5-1,TRBJ2-5,-,-
TGTGCCAGCAGTTACCGACAGGGTGCCCACTCCTACGAGCAGTACTTC,CASSYRQGAHSYEQYF,TRBV6-6,TRBJ2-7,-,TRBD1
TGTGCCAGCAGCCCGCGGGGCGATAGGACTAGCGGGAGGCGTACGCAGTATTTT,CASSPRGDRTSGRRTQYF,TRBV7-2,TRBJ2-3,few,TRBD2
TGCAGCGCTGACCAAACCGGGAGGAGGGTGAGTAATGAGCAGTTCTTC,CSADQTGRRVSNEQFF,TRBV29-1,TRBJ2-1,-,TRBD2
TGTGCCAGTAGTCAGACTACCCGCTCCTACAATGAGCAGTTCTTC,CASSQTTRSYNEQFF,TRBV19,TRBJ2-1,once,-
TGCGCCAGCAGCACCGACAGTGCGGGCACCGGGGAGCTGTTTTTT,CASSTDSAGTGELFF,TRBV5-1,TRBJ2-2,-,-
TGTGCCAGCACCCTTGGGGGTACCGGGGAGCTGTTTTTT,CASTLGGTGELFF,TRBV28,TRBJ2-2,-,-
TGTGCCAGCAGCTTAGAGGCTAGGGGAGAGACCCAGTACTTC,CASSLEARGETQYF,TRBV7-8,TRBJ2-5,few,-
TGCGCCAGCAGTCAATCGGGCAGGGCTCAGCCCCAGCATTTT,CASSQSGRAQPQHF,TRBV23-1,TRBJ1-5,-,-
TGTGCCAGCAGCCCCGTCGGCGGGCAGGGGCTTCAGCCCCAGCATTTT,CASSPVGGQGLQPQHF,TRBV7-9,TRBJ1-5,-,-
TGTGCCAGCAGCTTAATGTGGGAGCCCACAGATACGCAGTATTTT,CASSLMWEPTDTQYF,TRBV7-3,TRBJ2-3,-,-
TGTGCCAGCAGTCTTACATACTACGAGCAGTACTTC,CASSLTYYEQYF,TRBV28,TRBJ2-7,few,-
TGCGCCACCGGATTGGGGAGGGCCCAAGAGACCCAGTACTTC,CATGLGRAQETQYF,TRBV5-1,TRBJ2-5,-,TRBD2
TGCGCCAGCAGCCCAGGACAGACTAGCACAGATACGCAGTATTTT,CASSPGQTSTDTQYF,TRBV5-1,TRBJ2-3,-,-
TGCGCCAGCAGCTTGAACTACTTAACAGATACGCAGTATTTT,CASSLNYLTDTQYF,TRBV5-1,TRBJ2-3,few,-
TGTGCCAGCAGCCCAGAGGGTACAGCAAAACTCTATGGCTACACCTTC,CASSPEGTAKLYGYTF,TRBV7-6,TRBJ1-2,-,-
TGTGCCAGCAGTTTATTACCGAGTGGAGGCTACACCTTC,CASSLLPSGGYTF,TRBV27,TRBJ1-2,-,-
TGTGCCAGCATTAAGGGGAGCGGGGGCATCGAAGATACGCAGTATTTT,CASIKGSGGIEDTQYF,TRBV4-2,TRBJ2-3,-,TRBD2
TGTGCCAGCAGTTTATCGGGGGGCATCACTGAAGCTTTCTTT,CASSLSGGITEAFF,TRBV27,TRBJ1-1,-,-
TGTGCCAGCAGTGGCCTGGGACAGGGGGCAGCTGGCTACACCTTC,CASSGLGQGAAGYTF,TRBV2,TRBJ1-2,-,TRBD1
TGTGCCAGCAGTAAACGGGGCGGGAGCTCCTACGAGCAGTACTTC,CASSKRGGSSYEQYF,TRBV21-1,TRBJ2-7,-,-
TGCGCCAGCAGCTTGGCACTCGCGAACACCGGGGAGCTGTTTTTT,CASSLALANTGELFF,TRBV5-1,TRBJ2-2,-,-